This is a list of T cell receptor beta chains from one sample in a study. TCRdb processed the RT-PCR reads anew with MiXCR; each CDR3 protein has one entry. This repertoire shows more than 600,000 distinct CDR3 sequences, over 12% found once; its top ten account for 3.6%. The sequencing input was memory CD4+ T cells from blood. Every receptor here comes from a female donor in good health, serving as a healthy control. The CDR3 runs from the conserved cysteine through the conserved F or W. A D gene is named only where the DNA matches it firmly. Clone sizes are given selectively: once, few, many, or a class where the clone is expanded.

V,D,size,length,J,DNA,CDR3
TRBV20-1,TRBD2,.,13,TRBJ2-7,TGCAGTGGCGGACTAGCGGGAGTCCACGAGCAGTACTTC,CSGGLAGVHEQYF
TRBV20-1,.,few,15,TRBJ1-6,TGCAGTGCGAGAGCGGTGGCAGCGGCTAATTCACCCCTCCACTTT,CSARAVAAANSPLHF
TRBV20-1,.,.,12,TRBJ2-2,TGCAGTGCTTCCGGATCCACCGGGGAGCTGTTTTTT,CSASGSTGELFF
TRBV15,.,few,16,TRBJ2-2,TGTGCCACCAGCAGAGGGTCGGAGTTTTCCACCGGGGACCTGTTTTTT,CATSRGSEFSTGDLFF
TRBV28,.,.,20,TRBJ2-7,TGTGCCAGCAGTTTTATCTCCGGTTGGAAAGGGACAACCACTTACTACGAGCAGTACTTC,CASSFISGWKGTTTYYEQYF
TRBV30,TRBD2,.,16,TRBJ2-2,TGTGCCTGGGACGGGACTAGTGGGCTTGGGGCCGGGGAGCTGTTTTTT,CAWDGTSGLGAGELFF
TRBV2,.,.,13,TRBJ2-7,TGTGCCAGCAGTGAACCTGGGAGCTACGAGCAGTACTTC,CASSEPGSYEQYF
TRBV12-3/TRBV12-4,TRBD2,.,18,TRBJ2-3,TGTGCCAGCAGTTTAGTCGTGCTAACTAGCGGGAGGACAGATACGCAGTATTTT,CASSLVVLTSGRTDTQYF
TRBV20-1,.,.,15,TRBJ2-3,TGCTGTGCTAGAAAGTATCAGCGGACTACAGATACGCAGTATTTT,CCARKYQRTTDTQYF
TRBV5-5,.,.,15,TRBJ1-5,TGTGCCAGCATGGTAGGGTATGGCAGCAATCAGCCCCAGCATTTT,CASMVGYGSNQPQHF
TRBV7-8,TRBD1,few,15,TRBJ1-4,TGTGCCAGCAGTCAATGGACAGGGGAGGGTGAAAAACTGTTTTTT,CASSQWTGEGEKLFF
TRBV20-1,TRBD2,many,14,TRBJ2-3,TGCAGTGCCACGGGACTAGCGGATAGCGATACGCAGTATTTT,CSATGLADSDTQYF
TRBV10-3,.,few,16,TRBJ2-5,TGTGCCATCAGTGACTTTGGGGGGGACAGAGAAGAGACCCAGTACTTC,CAISDFGGDREETQYF
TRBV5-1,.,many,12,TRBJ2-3,TGCGCCAGCAGCTCCCCCACAGATACGCAGTATTTT,CASSSPTDTQYF
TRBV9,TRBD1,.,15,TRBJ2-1,TGTGCCAGCAGCGAGACAGGGGTCGAATACAATGAGCAGTTCTTC,CASSETGVEYNEQFF
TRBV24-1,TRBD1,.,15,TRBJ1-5,TGTGCCACCAGTGATACGACAGGGCCCAATCAGCCCCAGCATTTT,CATSDTTGPNQPQHF
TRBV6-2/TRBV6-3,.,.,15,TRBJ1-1,TGTGCCAGCAGTTCCCCCGGTAGGGGTGACACTGAAGCTTTCTTT,CASSSPGRGDTEAFF
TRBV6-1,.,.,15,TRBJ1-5,TGTGCCAGCAGTGAAATTCGGCCCTCTAGTCAGCCCCAGCATTTT,CASSEIRPSSQPQHF
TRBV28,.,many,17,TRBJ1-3,TGTGCCAGCAGGAGTGGGGAAAGGGGGTTCTCTGGAAACACCATATATTTT,CASRSGERGFSGNTIYF
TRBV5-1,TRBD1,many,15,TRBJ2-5,TGCGCCAGCAGCTTCTCAGGGGGCGTCTTCGAGACCCAGTACTTC,CASSFSGGVFETQYF
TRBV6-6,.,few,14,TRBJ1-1,TGTGCCAGCAGCTTAGGGACGTCGAACACTGAAGCTTTCTTT,CASSLGTSNTEAFF
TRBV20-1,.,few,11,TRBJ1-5,TGCAGTGCTAGAGGGCAGGGCCTCCAGCATTTT,CSARGQGLQHF
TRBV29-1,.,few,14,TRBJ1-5,TGCAGCGTCATAGGGGACTCTCGCAATCAGCCCCAGCATTTT,CSVIGDSRNQPQHF
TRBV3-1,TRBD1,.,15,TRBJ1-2,TGTGCCAGCAGCCAAGACCAGACAGGGTGGAATGGCTACACCTTC,CASSQDQTGWNGYTF
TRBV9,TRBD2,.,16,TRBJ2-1,TGTGCCAGCAGCCGACTAGCGGGACGCTCCTACAATGAGCAGTTCTTC,CASSRLAGRSYNEQFF
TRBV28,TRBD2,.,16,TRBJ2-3,TGTGCCAGCACCCTAGGGGGACTAGCGGCCCGCGATACGCAGTATTTT,CASTLGGLAARDTQYF
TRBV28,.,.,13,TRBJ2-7,TGTGCCAGCAGTTGGGAAGTTAACTACGAGCAGTACTTC,CASSWEVNYEQYF
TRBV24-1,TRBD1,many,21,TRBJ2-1,TGTGCCACCAGACTGATGGGGGATTTGGGGGACAGCCCGAGGGAATACAATGAGCAGTTCTTC,CATRLMGDLGDSPREYNEQFF
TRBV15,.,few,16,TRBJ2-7,TGTGCCACCAGCAGAGGAAAAACGGGAGCCTCCTACGAGCAGTACTTC,CATSRGKTGASYEQYF
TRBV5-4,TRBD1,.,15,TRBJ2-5,TGTGCCAGCAGCTTGGGACAGGGGGCTGTAGAGACCCAGTACTTC,CASSLGQGAVETQYF
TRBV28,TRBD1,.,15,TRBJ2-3,TGTGCCAGCAGATCACAGGGGGCGAGCACAGATACGCAGTATTTT,CASRSQGASTDTQYF
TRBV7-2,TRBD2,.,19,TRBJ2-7,TGTGCCAGCAGCTTAGAACTCGTTGGGGGACTAGCTAACGCCTACGAGCAGTACTTC,CASSLELVGGLANAYEQYF
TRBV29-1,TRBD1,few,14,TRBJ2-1,TGCAGCGCCTGGTCGGGACAGGGGCTCAATGAGCAGTTCTTC,CSAWSGQGLNEQFF
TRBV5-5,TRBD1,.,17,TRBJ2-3,TGTGCCAGCAGCCCTGCGACCGGGACAGGTAGCACAGATACGCAGTATTTT,CASSPATGTGSTDTQYF
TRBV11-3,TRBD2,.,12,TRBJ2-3,TGTGCCAGCAGCCCACTAGCGGGTACGCAGTATTTT,CASSPLAGTQYF
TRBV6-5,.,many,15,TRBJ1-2,TGTGCCAGCAGTCCCTATCCACAGGGTCGCTATGGCTACACCTTC,CASSPYPQGRYGYTF
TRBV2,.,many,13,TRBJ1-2,TGTGCCAGCAGTGTGTCGGGTAACTATGGCTACACCTTC,CASSVSGNYGYTF
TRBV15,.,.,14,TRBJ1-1,TGTGCCACCAGCAGAGATGGGTGGGCCCGAGAAGCTTCCTTT,CATSRDGWAREASF
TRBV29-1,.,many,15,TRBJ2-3,TGCAGCGTGGCGGACTACCTGACTAGCACAGATACGCAGTATTTT,CSVADYLTSTDTQYF
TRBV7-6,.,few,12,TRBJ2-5,TGTGCCAGCAGCTTACGGTACGAGACCCAGTACTTC,CASSLRYETQYF
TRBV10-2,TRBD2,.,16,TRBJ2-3,TGCGCCAGCGGACTCACCCTAGCGGGAGGGTCAGATACGCAGTATTTT,CASGLTLAGGSDTQYF
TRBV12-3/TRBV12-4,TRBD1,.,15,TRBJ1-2,TGTGCCAGCAGTCCTCAGGGGGGGTTAGCCTATGGCTACACCTTC,CASSPQGGLAYGYTF
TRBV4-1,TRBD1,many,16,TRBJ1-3,TGCGCCAGCAGCCAAGGACAGGGTCTTACTGGAAACACCATATATTTT,CASSQGQGLTGNTIYF
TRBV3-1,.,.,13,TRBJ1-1,TGTGCCAGCAGCCAAGAACGCAGGGGTGAAGCTTTCTTT,CASSQERRGEAFF
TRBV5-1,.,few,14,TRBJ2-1,TGCGCCAGCAGCCAAGTACAAGGATCCCATGAGCAGTTCTTC,CASSQVQGSHEQFF
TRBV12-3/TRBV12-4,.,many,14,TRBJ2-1,TGTGCCAGCAGTTTGGTGCCTGGGGACAATGAGCAGTTCTTC,CASSLVPGDNEQFF
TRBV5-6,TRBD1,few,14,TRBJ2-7,TGTGCCAGCAGCCGACAGGGTAGATCCTACGAGCAGTACTTC,CASSRQGRSYEQYF
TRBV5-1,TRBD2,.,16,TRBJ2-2,TGCGCCAGCAGCGGTGGGACTAGGGCGAACACCGGGGAGCTGTTTTTT,CASSGGTRANTGELFF
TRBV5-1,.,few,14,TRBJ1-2,TGCGCCAGCAGCCCGAACACCTATGAAGCTGGCTACACCTTC,CASSPNTYEAGYTF
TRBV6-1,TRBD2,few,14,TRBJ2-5,TGTGCCACTTCACTAGCGGTCAACCAAGAGACCCAGTACTTC,CATSLAVNQETQYF
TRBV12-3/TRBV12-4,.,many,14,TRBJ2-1,TGTGCCAGCACCCGGGCTTTGGCGATCAATGAGCAGTTCTTC,CASTRALAINEQFF
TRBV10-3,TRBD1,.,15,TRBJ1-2,TGTGCCATCAGTGAACAGGGGGGAGATGACTATGGCTACACCTTC,CAISEQGGDDYGYTF
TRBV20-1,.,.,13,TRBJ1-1,TGCAGTGCTAGAGGATTTCCCGGGTGGGAAGCTTTCTTT,CSARGFPGWEAFF
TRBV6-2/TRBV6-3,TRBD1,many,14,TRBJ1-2,TGTGCCAGCAGAGGACGGGACAGTGCCTATGGCTACACCTTC,CASRGRDSAYGYTF
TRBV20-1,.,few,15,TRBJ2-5,TGCAGTGCTGGACGGTTAATAGGCCATAGCGAGACCCAGTACTTC,CSAGRLIGHSETQYF
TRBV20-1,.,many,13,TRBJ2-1,TGCAGTGCACGCGACGGCTCCTACAATGAGCAGTTCTTC,CSARDGSYNEQFF
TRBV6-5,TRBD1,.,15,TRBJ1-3,TGTGCCAGCAGTTACCGGGGACAGCCTGGAAACACCATATATTTT,CASSYRGQPGNTIYF
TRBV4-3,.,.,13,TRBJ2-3,TGCGCCAGCGGGTACAGAGACACAGATACGCAGTATTTT,CASGYRDTDTQYF